This T cell receptor (beta chain) was sequenced for a study of shared clonotypes between healthy human individuals. Losses at the gene ends were 7 bases for V and 6 bases for J; bases not matched to a gene: 8. The CDR3 length is 14 residues. CDR1 is MNHEY, CDR2 SMNVEV, per germline (reference sequence). Only CD45RO-negative cells positively selected for CCR7 counted as naive CD8 cells, so terminally differentiated effector memory CD45RA+ cells were excluded. Within Nashville, Tennessee resided all donors, each a Caucasian adult. TCRdb keeps only in-frame clones here, not all; method: immunoSEQ multiplex PCR. The sample has about 800,000 clones; around 96% are singletons.

This chain joins TRBV27 and TRBJ2-7; TRBD2 matches 11 bases. This TCR came from a young man in good health. Sample: naive CD8+ T cells sorted from blood. In nucleotides, the CDR3 is TGTGCCAGCACCGGACTAGCGGGTCCCTCCGAGCAGTACTTC. Translation: CASTGLAGPSEQYF.